This TCR beta chain appears in the sequencing data of a study of blood T cell repertoires in COVID-19. Libraries were prepared by immunoSEQ multiplex PCR; TCRdb keeps only in-frame clonotypes and omits some of them. The sample comprises about 100,000 clones, about three quarters of which are singletons, and approximately 5.9% rests with the top ten. Looked up from germline, CDR1 is SGHDT and CDR2 is YYEEEE. The CDR3 loop spans 13 amino acids. V lost 4 bases to trimming and J lost 4 bases; unmatched junction nucleotides: 2. The clonotype originates from a man at least 80 years old with acute or convalescent COVID-19. Input material: peripheral blood. V and J are TRBV5-6 and TRBJ2-5; 9 nucleotides line up with TRBD1. The CDR3 nucleotides read TGTGCCAGCAGCCAGACAGGGGGAGAGACCCAGTACTTC. Translation gives CASSQTGGETQYF.